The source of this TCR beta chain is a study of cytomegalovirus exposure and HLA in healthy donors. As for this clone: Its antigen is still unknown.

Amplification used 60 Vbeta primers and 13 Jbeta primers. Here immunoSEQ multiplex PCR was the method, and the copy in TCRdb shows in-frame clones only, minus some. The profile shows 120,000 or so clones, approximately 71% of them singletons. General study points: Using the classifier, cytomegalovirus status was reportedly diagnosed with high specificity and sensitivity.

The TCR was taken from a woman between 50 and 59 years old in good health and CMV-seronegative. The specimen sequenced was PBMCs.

In DNA form, the CDR3 reads TGTGCCAGCAGTACAGGGGGCGCTGGCACAGATACGCAGTATTTT. This gives the protein CASSTGGAGTDTQYF. J is TRBJ2-3 and V is TRBV6-1; 9 positions agree with TRBD1. The CDR3 totals 15 residues. V lost 5 bases to trimming and J lost 1 base; unmatched junction nucleotides: 4. Looked up from germline, CDR1 is MNHNS and CDR2 is SASEGT.